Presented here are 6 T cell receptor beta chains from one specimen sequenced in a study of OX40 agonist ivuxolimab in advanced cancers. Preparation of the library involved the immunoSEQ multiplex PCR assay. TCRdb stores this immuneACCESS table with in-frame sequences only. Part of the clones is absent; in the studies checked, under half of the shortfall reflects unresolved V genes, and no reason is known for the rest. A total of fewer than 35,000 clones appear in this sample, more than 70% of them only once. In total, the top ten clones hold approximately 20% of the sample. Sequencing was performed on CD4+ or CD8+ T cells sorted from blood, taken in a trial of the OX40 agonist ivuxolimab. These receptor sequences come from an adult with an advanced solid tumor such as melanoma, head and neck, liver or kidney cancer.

The CDR3 nucleotides read TGTGCCAGTGACTACCAGAACACCGGGGAGCTGTTTTTT. Its protein is CASDYQNTGELFF. The gene calls are TRBV6-6 and TRBJ2-2, with a tentative D call TRBD2 (5 bases). Trimming took 9 bases from V and 1 from J, leaving 9 bases between them. The CDR3 length is 13 residues. Germline CDR1 MNHNY, CDR2 SVGAGI (reference sequence).

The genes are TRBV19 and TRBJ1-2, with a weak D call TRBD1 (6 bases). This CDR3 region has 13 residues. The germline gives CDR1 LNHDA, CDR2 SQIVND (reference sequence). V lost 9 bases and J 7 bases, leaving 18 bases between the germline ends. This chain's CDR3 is CAREGGGSAGYTF. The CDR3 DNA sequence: TGTGCCAGAGAGGGGGGCGGCTCTGCTGGCTACACCTTC.

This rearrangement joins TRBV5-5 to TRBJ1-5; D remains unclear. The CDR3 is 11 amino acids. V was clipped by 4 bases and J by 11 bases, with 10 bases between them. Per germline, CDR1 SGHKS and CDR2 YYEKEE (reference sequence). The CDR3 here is CASSPNTAQHF. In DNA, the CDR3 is TGTGCCAGCAGCCCCAACACGGCCCAGCATTTT.

The CDR3 loop is CASGGTGGNSYEQYF. As DNA, the CDR3 is TGTGCTAGTGGTGGGACAGGGGGGAACTCCTACGAGCAGTACTTC. V and J are TRBV12-5 and TRBJ2-7; 11 nucleotides line up with TRBD1. Germline CDR1 is LGHNT and CDR2 is FRNRAP. The CDR3 consists of 15 residues. V gave up 5 bases and J gave up 0 bases; unmatched junction bases: 3.

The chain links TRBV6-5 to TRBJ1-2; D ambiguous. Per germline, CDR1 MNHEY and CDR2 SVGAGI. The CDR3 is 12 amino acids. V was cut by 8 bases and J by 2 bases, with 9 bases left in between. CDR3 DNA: TGTGCCAGCCGCGGAGTAAACTATGGCTACACCTTC. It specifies CASRGVNYGYTF.

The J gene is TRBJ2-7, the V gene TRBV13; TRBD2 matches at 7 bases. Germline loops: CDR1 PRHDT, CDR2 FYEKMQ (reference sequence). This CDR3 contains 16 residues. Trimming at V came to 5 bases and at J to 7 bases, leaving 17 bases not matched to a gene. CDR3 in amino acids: CASSPEGGGTRGEQYF. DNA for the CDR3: TGTGCCAGCAGCCCCGAAGGCGGGGGAACAAGAGGGGAGCAGTACTTC. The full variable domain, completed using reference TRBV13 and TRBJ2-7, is AAGVIQSPRHLIKEKRETATLKCYPIPRHDTVYWYQQGPGQDPQFLISFYEKMQSDKGSIPDRFSAQQFSDYHSELNMSSLELGDSALYFCASSPEGGGTRGEQYFGPGTRLTVT.